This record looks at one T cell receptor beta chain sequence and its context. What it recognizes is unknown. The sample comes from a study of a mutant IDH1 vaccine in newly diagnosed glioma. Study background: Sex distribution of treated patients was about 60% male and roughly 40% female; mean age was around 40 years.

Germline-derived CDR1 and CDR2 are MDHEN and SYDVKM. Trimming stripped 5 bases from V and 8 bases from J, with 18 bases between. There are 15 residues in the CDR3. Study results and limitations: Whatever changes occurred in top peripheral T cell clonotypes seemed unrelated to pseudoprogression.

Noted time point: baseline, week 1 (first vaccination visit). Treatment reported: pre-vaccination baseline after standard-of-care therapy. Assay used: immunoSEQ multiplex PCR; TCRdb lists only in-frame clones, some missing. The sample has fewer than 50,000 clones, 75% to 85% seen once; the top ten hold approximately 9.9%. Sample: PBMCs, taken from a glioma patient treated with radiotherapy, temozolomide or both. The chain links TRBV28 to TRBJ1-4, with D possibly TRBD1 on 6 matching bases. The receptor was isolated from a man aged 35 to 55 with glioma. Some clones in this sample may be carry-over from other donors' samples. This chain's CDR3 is CASSPQGGVREKLFF. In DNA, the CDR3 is TGTGCCAGCAGTCCACAGGGAGGGGTAAGGGAAAAACTGTTTTTT.